Shown below are 18 T cell receptor beta chains from a single sample sequenced in a study of CD8 T cells in ankylosing spondylitis. A single record per CDR3 protein comes from TCRdb applying MiXCR to the 5' RACE reads. The sample has 250,000 or so distinct CDR3 sequences, 18% seen once; the top ten hold more than 25%. The sample was blood, either unsorted or a sorted T cell fraction (not recorded which). Receptor source: a male donor with ankylosing spondylitis or in good health (not recorded which).

The chain carries TRBV29-1 and TRBJ1-2; D is perhaps TRBD1 (5 bases). Germline V gene lookup returns CDR1 SQVTM and CDR2 ANQGSEA. The V gene lost 2 bases and the J gene lost 1 base, with 14 bases spanning the gap. The CDR3 extends over 15 amino acids. The CDR3 sequence is CSVETQEPGNYGYTF. CDR3 DNA sequence: TGCAGCGTTGAAACACAGGAGCCGGGTAACTATGGCTACACCTTC.

The sample holds many counts of this clonotype. The chain uses TRBV5-6 and TRBJ1-4; D gene ambiguous. Germline values: CDR1 SGHDT, CDR2 YYEEEE. Deletions cut 6 bases from V and 0 bases from J, with 15 bases between. This CDR3 spans 16 amino acids. The CDR3 DNA follows: TGTGCCAGCAACGAAACTCCCAGTACAACTAATGAAAAACTGTTTTTT. Protein sequence: CASNETPSTTNEKLFF.

This clonotype has a count of ten or more. The chain employs TRBV3-1 and TRBJ2-1, with TRBD2 identical over 8 bases. Per germline, CDR1 LGHDT and CDR2 YNNKEL (reference sequence). The J segment lost 8 bases and the V segment lost 1 base, leaving 10 bases of the junction unmatched. This CDR3 has 16 amino acids. CDR3 protein: CASSQVQPAGVYEQFF. CDR3 DNA: TGTGCCAGCAGCCAAGTTCAGCCAGCGGGAGTATATGAGCAGTTCTTC.

V and J are TRBV5-1 and TRBJ2-2; a weak D match, TRBD1 (5 bases). Germline-derived CDR1 and CDR2 are SGHRS and YFSETQ. The V end lost 2 bases, the J end lost 3 bases, and 11 bases lay between the germline ends. This CDR3 spans 15 amino acids. CDR3 in DNA: TGCGCCAGCAGCTTAAGGGGTATCGACACCGGGGAGCTGTTTTTT. Its translation is CASSLRGIDTGELFF.

This clonotype was observed at least ten times. V gene TRBV9 combines with J gene TRBJ2-7; D might be TRBD1 (6 bases). Germline loops: CDR1 SGDLS, CDR2 YYNGEE. Trimming removed 4 bases at V and 1 base at J, with 12 bases between. The CDR3 totals 14 residues. CDR3 in DNA: TGTGCCAGCAGCCACGACGGGACATCCTACGAGCAGTACTTC. This codes for CASSHDGTSYEQYF.

There are many counts of this clonotype. The chain employs TRBV4-2 and TRBJ2-2; no definite D call. CDR1 LGHNA and CDR2 YNFKEQ come from the germline V gene. V was shortened by 4 bases and J by 4 bases, with 10 bases between the two germline ends. The CDR3 is 14 residues long. Here the CDR3 reads CASSPGEATGELFF. For the CDR3, the DNA is TGTGCCAGCAGCCCCGGTGAGGCCACCGGGGAGCTGTTTTTT.

This clonotype was recorded a few times. The J gene is TRBJ2-2, the V gene TRBV6-4; no clear D. The V gene's germline CDR1 is MRHNA and CDR2 SNTAGT. This CDR3 has 15 residues. V was shortened by 0 bases and J by 2 bases, with 7 bases between the two germline ends. The CDR3 protein is CASSDSRHNTGELFF. The DNA of the CDR3 is TGTGCCAGCAGTGACTCCAGGCACAACACCGGGGAGCTGTTTTTT.

This clonotype was observed at least ten times. The rearrangement joins TRBV6-5 to TRBJ2-7; 10 positions agree with TRBD2. Germline trimming cut 0 bases from V and 7 bases from J; bases unmatched to any gene: 6. Looked up from germline, CDR1 is MNHEY and CDR2 is SVGAGI. CDR3 size: 15 residues. Here the CDR3 reads CASSYSIAGGSEQYF. CDR3 DNA: TGTGCCAGCAGTTACTCCATAGCGGGAGGTTCGGAGCAGTACTTC.

In this sample, this clonotype turned up a few times. CDR3 sequence (DNA): TGTGCCAGCAGCTGGAGGGACCGTAGCTCCTACGAGCAGTACTTC. Translated, it gives CASSWRDRSSYEQYF. The V call is TRBV11-1, the J call TRBJ2-7; perhaps TRBD2 as D (6 bases). Per germline, CDR1 SGHAT and CDR2 FQDESV (reference sequence). Trimming stripped 4 bases from V and 0 bases from J, with 13 bases between. CDR3 length: 15 residues.

V and J are TRBV7-2 and TRBJ2-1; 10 positions agree with TRBD2. Germline V gene data show CDR1 as SGHTA and CDR2 as FQGNSA. The ends lost 5 bases at V and 10 bases at J; junction bases unmatched: 11. This CDR3 region has 15 residues. CDR3 nucleotide sequence: TGTGCCAGCAGCCCCATAGCGGGGGGCGAGGGGGAGCAGTTCTTC. This codes for CASSPIAGGEGEQFF.

This clonotype was picked up a small number of times. This chain connects TRBV7-2 to TRBJ2-1; 9 bases are shared with TRBD2. The CDR3 is made up of 16 amino acids. Germline-derived CDR1 and CDR2 are SGHTA and FQGNSA. V lost 2 bases, J lost 3 bases, and 5 bases stayed unmatched. CDR3 protein: CASSLTVTSGYNEQFF. The CDR3 region has the DNA TGTGCCAGCAGCTTAACGGTGACTAGCGGCTACAATGAGCAGTTCTTC. The full variable domain, with the rest looked up from reference TRBV7-2 and TRBJ2-1, is GAGVSQSPSNKVTEKGKDVELRCDPISGHTALYWYRQSLGQGLEFLIYFQGNSAPDKSGLPSDRFSAERTGGSVSTLTIQRTQQEDSAVYLCASSLTVTSGYNEQFFGPGTRLTVL.

This clonotype was recorded at least ten times. CDR3 in amino acids: CASSDTSVSDYNEQFF. The CDR3 DNA is TGTGCCAGCAGTGACACTAGCGTCTCCGACTACAATGAGCAGTTCTTC. This chain connects TRBV6-4 to TRBJ2-1; 7 nucleotides align to TRBD2. The V segment lost 2 bases and the J segment 3 bases; nucleotides outside the gene matches: 7. The CDR3 has 16 residues. The germline V gene encodes CDR1 MRHNA and CDR2 SNTAGT.

The rearrangement uses TRBV12-3 or TRBV12-4 and TRBJ1-2; D is ambiguous. The CDR3 has 13 residues. V was trimmed by 5 bases and J by 4 bases, leaving 11 bases between them. DNA for the CDR3: TGTGCCAGCAGTCCGGCGGGTTCCTATGGCTACACCTTC. It yields the protein CASSPAGSYGYTF.

In its sample, this clonotype was seen many times. This chain links TRBV9 with TRBJ2-7; TRBD2 matches at 7 bases. The J segment lost 2 bases and the V segment lost 4 bases, leaving 9 bases of the junction unmatched. The CDR3 length is 15 residues. CDR1 is SGDLS and CDR2 is YYNGEE in the germline V gene. CDR3 DNA sequence: TGTGCCAGCAGCCCAATTAGCGGGTCGGCCTACGAGCAGTACTTC. Translating gives CASSPISGSAYEQYF.

The chain uses TRBV12-3 or TRBV12-4 and TRBJ1-5, with a possible D match to TRBD1 (6 bases). There are 13 residues in the CDR3. V was shortened by 6 bases and J by 5 bases, with 11 bases between the two germline ends. This chain's CDR3 is CASRQGLDQPQHF. DNA for the CDR3: TGTGCCAGCAGACAGGGATTAGATCAGCCCCAGCATTTT.

This clonotype has just a few counts. The rearrangement joins TRBV27 to TRBJ1-1; no firm D call. Germline CDR1 and CDR2: MNHEY and SMNVEV (reference sequence). V lost 6 bases and J lost 3, with 14 bases in between. CDR3 size: 14 residues. Written as DNA, the CDR3 is TGTGCCAGCAGCCCGGGAGGGATAGACACTGAAGCTTTCTTT. This translates into CASSPGGIDTEAFF.

The V and J genes are TRBV3-1 and TRBJ1-1; D unclear. V was trimmed by 0 bases and J by 11 bases, leaving 13 bases between them. The CDR3 contains 13 residues. The germline CDR1 and CDR2 sequences are LGHDT and YNNKEL (reference sequence). The CDR3 bases are TGTGCCAGCAGCCAAGATCTAGCTACCGAGGCTTTCTTT. Amino acid sequence: CASSQDLATEAFF.

In nucleotides, the CDR3 is TGTGCCATCAGTGCTAGCGGGCACTCCTACGAGCAGTACTTC. It translates to CAISASGHSYEQYF. The rearrangement links TRBV10-3 to TRBJ2-7; 8 nucleotides align to TRBD2. V lost 4 bases to trimming and J lost 0 bases; unmatched junction nucleotides: 2. Germline loops: CDR1 ENHRY, CDR2 SYGVKD. The CDR3 contains 14 residues.